The clone carrying this T cell receptor (beta chain) is termed medium-sized. V shed 5 bases and J 1 base; nucleotides not matched to a gene: 4. Germline V gene sequence: CDR1 LNHDA, CDR2 SQIVND (reference sequence). CDR3 length equals 14 residues. This entry comes from a study of control samples from healthy donors and cancer patients. Clones were sequenced by immunoSEQ multiplex PCR, and TCRdb holds only the in-frame ones, with some missing. The sample lists about 65,000 clones; around nine tenths were seen once. The specimen sequenced was PBMCs. This sequence was found in a woman aged 45-65 years with colorectal cancer. The rearrangement uses TRBV19 and TRBJ1-1, with 7 bases fitting TRBD1. The CDR3 coding sequence is TGTGCCAGTAGTTCCGGACAGGAGAACACTGAAGCTTTCTTT. It yields the protein CASSSGQENTEAFF.